Shown below are 8 T cell receptor beta chains from a single sample sequenced in a study of CD8 T cells in ankylosing spondylitis. MiXCR, applied by TCRdb to the 5' RACE reads, yields one record per CDR3 protein. The data show about 190,000 distinct CDR3 sequences, with roughly 13% seen just once and 11% held by the top ten. The specimen was blood, either unsorted or a sorted T cell fraction (not recorded which). The receptors shown here come from a female donor with ankylosing spondylitis or in good health (not recorded which).

This clonotype was seen a few times. The chain is built from TRBV29-1 and TRBJ1-2, with TRBD1 as a possible D gene (6 bases). The CDR3 has 14 amino acids. Trimming removed 4 bases at V and 3 bases at J, with 15 bases between. The germline V gene encodes CDR1 SQVTM and CDR2 ANQGSEA. CDR3 loop: CSVGGGLGDYGYTF. CDR3 nucleotide sequence: TGCAGCGTTGGAGGGGGGCTAGGGGACTATGGCTACACCTTC.

For this clonotype: A much more abundant neighbour one base away suggests this may be a read error. V and J are TRBV6-2 or TRBV6-3 and TRBJ1-5; D might be TRBD1 (5 bases). V shed 6 bases and J shed 3 bases, with 12 bases lying between them. There are 14 residues in the CDR3. Germline V gene sequence: CDR1 MNHEY, CDR2 SVGEGT. The CDR3, as DNA: TGTGCCAGCAGATCAGGGAATGACAATCAGCCCCAGCATTTT. Residues: CASRSGNDNQPQHF.

This clonotype was seen repeatedly, ten times or more. The J gene is TRBJ1-5, the V gene TRBV12-3 or TRBV12-4; D not certain. This CDR3 has 10 residues. Trimming removed 5 bases from V and 11 bases from J, with 7 bases in between. The CDR3 DNA reads as TGTGCCAGCAGTCCTGAGTCCCAGCATTTT. Its translation is CASSPESQHF.

As regards this clonotype: A much larger clonotype is one base distant, so this may be a read error. V gene TRBV7-2 combines with J gene TRBJ2-1; D call uncertain. The CDR3 is 14 residues long. Trimming removed 7 bases at V and 0 bases at J, with 10 bases between. CDR1 SGHTA and CDR2 FQGNSA come from the germline V gene. The CDR3 protein is CTSKGSPSYNEQFF. CDR3 bases: TGTACCAGCAAGGGTAGCCCCTCCTACAATGAGCAGTTCTTC. The variable domain in full, with the rest retrieved from reference TRBV7-2 and TRBJ2-1, is GAGVSQSPSNKVTEKGKDVELRCDPISGHTALYWYRQSLGQGLEFLIYFQGNSAPDKSGLPSDRFSAERTGGSVSTLTIQRTQQEDSAVYLCTSKGSPSYNEQFFGPGTRLTVL.

This clonotype was seen many times. The genes are TRBV7-2 and TRBJ2-3; 11 bases match TRBD2. The junction had 2 bases not matched to a gene; V was cut back by 8 bases and J by 4 bases. This CDR3 is 13 amino acids long. Per germline, CDR1 SGHTA and CDR2 FQGNSA. In nucleotides, the CDR3 is TGTGCCAGCTCGGGACTAGCGGCAGATACGCAGTATTTT. Translating it yields CASSGLAADTQYF.

This chain connects TRBV7-9 to TRBJ2-7; D is possibly TRBD1 (6 bases). The CDR3 totals 14 residues. Trimming removed 2 bases at V and 3 bases at J, with 11 bases between. Germline V gene sequence: CDR1 SEHNR, CDR2 FQNEAQ (reference sequence). CDR3 in DNA: TGTGCCAGCAGCTTATTTCTGGACAGCTACGAGCAGTACTTC. It translates to CASSLFLDSYEQYF.

The rearrangement links TRBV7-2 to TRBJ2-7; TRBD1 matches 9 bases. The CDR3 sequence is 15 residues long. The J segment lost 3 bases and the V segment lost 2 bases, leaving 5 bases of the junction unmatched. Germline V gene sequence: CDR1 SGHTA, CDR2 FQGNSA. CDR3 loop: CASSLTMTGGYEQYF. CDR3 DNA: TGTGCCAGCAGCTTAACGATGACAGGGGGCTACGAGCAGTACTTC.

Many counts were recorded for this clonotype. This chain links TRBV18 with TRBJ1-1, with D maybe TRBD1 (5 bases). The CDR3 is made up of 15 amino acids. With 3 bases removed from V and 1 base from J, the gap between germline ends came to 12 bases. CDR1 is KGHSH, CDR2 LQKENI, per germline. The CDR3 is CASSPDLTANTEAFF. CDR3 sequence (DNA): TGTGCCAGCTCACCCGATTTGACAGCGAACACTGAAGCTTTCTTT.